The 29 T cell receptor beta chains below come from one sample, sequenced in a study of cytomegalovirus exposure and HLA in healthy donors. The PCR contained 60 Vbeta and 13 Jbeta primers. Using immunoSEQ multiplex PCR, the repertoire was profiled, and TCRdb retains in-frame clones only, with some absent. This table holds about 150,000 clones, around 84% found once. Specimen: PBMCs. These receptors all stem from a man between 40 and 49 years old in good health and CMV-seropositive.

The chain couples TRBV6-5 to TRBJ1-4; maybe TRBD1 (6 bases). The CDR3 extends over 15 amino acids. Germline-derived CDR1 and CDR2 are MNHEY and SVGAGI. The V end was cut by 2 bases, the J end by 0 bases, with 7 bases between. This CDR3 reads CASSYGTPTNEKLFF. The CDR3, as DNA: TGTGCCAGCAGTTACGGGACACCAACTAATGAAAAACTGTTTTTT.

This clone appeared a single time. The chain joins TRBV7-3 to TRBJ2-3; 8 bases are a match to TRBD2. There are 15 residues in the CDR3. Germline V lookup: CDR1 SGHTA, CDR2 FQGTGA. Losses at the gene ends were 4 bases for V and 3 bases for J; bases not matched to a gene: 6. The CDR3 loop reads CASSSGLALTDTQYF. Here the CDR3 DNA reads TGTGCCAGCAGCTCCGGACTAGCTTTGACAGATACGCAGTATTTT.

This rearrangement joins TRBV6-1 to TRBJ2-2; no definite D call. V was pared by 4 bases and J by 0 bases, with 9 bases between. Looked up from germline, CDR1 is MNHNS and CDR2 is SASEGT. The length of the CDR3 is 15 residues. The CDR3 nucleotides are TGTGCCAGCAGTGGCGGATCGGCGAACACCGGGGAGCTGTTTTTT. Its protein product is CASSGGSANTGELFF.

The chain uses TRBV19 and TRBJ1-5, with D possibly being TRBD1 (5 bases). The DNA matches TRBJ2-3 better at its end, which makes the J call doubtful. CDR1 and CDR2 from the germline V gene are LNHDA and SQIVND (reference sequence). This CDR3 comprises 14 residues. CDR3 DNA sequence: TGTGCCAGTAGGGGCCTAGAAGCAGGGCAGCCCCAGTATTTT. Translation gives CASRGLEAGQPQYF.

This rearrangement joins TRBV5-1 to TRBJ2-7, with 8 bases matching TRBD2. There are 13 residues in the CDR3. Germline V gene sequence: CDR1 SGHRS, CDR2 YFSETQ. V was clipped by 3 bases and J by 6 bases; unmatched bases: 5. The CDR3 bases are TGCGCCAGCAGCTCGGGGGGGCGGGCCGAGCAGTACTTC. This codes for CASSSGGRAEQYF.

This clone turned up a few times. The J gene is TRBJ1-2, the V gene TRBV5-4, with TRBD1 matching 8 bases. The CDR3 consists of 15 residues. Losses at the gene ends were 4 bases for V and 1 base for J; bases not matched to a gene: 6. Germline V gives CDR1 SGHNT, CDR2 YYREEE (reference sequence). The chain's CDR3 is CASSPDRDLNYGYTF. CDR3 coding DNA: TGTGCCAGCAGCCCGGACAGGGACCTTAACTATGGCTACACCTTC.

The V call is TRBV6-5, the J call TRBJ1-2, with 9 bases identical to TRBD1. Per germline, CDR1 MNHEY and CDR2 SVGAGI. The CDR3 is 15 amino acids. With 7 bases clipped from V and 7 bases from J, the junction kept 13 bases outside the gene matches. For the CDR3, the DNA is TGTGCCAGCACCACATCCTCTACAGGGGGCAGTGGCTACACCTTC. This gives the protein CASTTSSTGGSGYTF.

The chain couples TRBV11-2 to TRBJ1-4; 10 bases agree with TRBD1. J lost 5 bases, V lost 0 bases, and 3 bases had no gene match. The CDR3 totals 16 residues. Germline CDR1 SGHAT, CDR2 FQNNGV. DNA for the CDR3: TGTGCCAGCAGCTTAGAGGGGACAGGGGTGAATGAAAAACTGTTTTTT. Amino acids: CASSLEGTGVNEKLFF.

The chain joins TRBV6-5 to TRBJ1-1; a weak D match, TRBD1 (5 bases). Germline V gene sequence: CDR1 MNHEY, CDR2 SVGAGI. Deletions cut 2 bases from V and 5 bases from J, with 9 bases between. This CDR3 is built from 13 residues. CDR3 nucleotide sequence: TGTGCCAGCAGTTACCAAAGACAGACTGAAGCTTTCTTT. This codes for CASSYQRQTEAFF.

This chain joins TRBV30 and TRBJ2-1, with D maybe TRBD2 (6 bases). Trimming removed 4 bases from V and 16 bases from J, with 20 bases in between. Germline V gene lookup returns CDR1 GTSNPN and CDR2 SVGIG (reference sequence). The CDR3 length is 12 residues. The CDR3 DNA reads TGTGCCTGGAATAGGCCGACTAGTCCTGAATTCTTC. Its translation is CAWNRPTSPEFF. Together with reference TRBV30 and TRBJ2-1, the CDR3 gives the full variable domain: SQTIHQWPATLVQPVGSPLSLECTVEGTSNPNLYWYRQAAGRGLQLLFYSVGIGQISSEVPQNLSASRPQDRQFILSSKKLLLSDSGFYLCAWNRPTSPEFFGPGTRLTVL.

This clone was seen only a few times. The chain has TRBV7-9 and TRBJ2-1; D perhaps matches TRBD2 (5 bases). CDR1 is SEHNR, CDR2 FQNEAQ, per germline (reference sequence). The CDR3 loop spans 14 amino acids. Trimming left V 8 bases short and J 4 bases short, with 15 bases between. CDR3 sequence (DNA): TGTGCCAGCGGCCCTACGAGGGAGTACAATGAGCAGTTCTTC. Translated, it gives CASGPTREYNEQFF.

CDR3 DNA sequence: TGTGCCACCAGCAGAGAAGGCGGGAATGGATACGAGCAGTACTTC. This gives the protein CATSREGGNGYEQYF. The chain carries TRBV15 and TRBJ2-7; tentatively, D is TRBD2 (6 bases). Germline CDR1 reads LNHNV; CDR2 reads YYDKDF (reference sequence). The CDR3 length is 15 residues. V was pared by 0 bases and J by 4 bases, with 13 bases between.

The V gene is TRBV5-1, the J gene TRBJ2-2, with TRBD2 matching 11 bases. Germline lookup yields CDR1 SGHRS and CDR2 YFSETQ. Trimming took 4 bases from V and 6 from J; bases not matched to a gene: 5. The CDR3 is made up of 15 amino acids. The CDR3 bases are TGCGCCAGCAGCCGTCTAGCGGGAGGCGCCGGGGAGCTGTTTTTT. This sequence encodes CASSRLAGGAGELFF.

The table lists this clone with a count of one. The gene calls are TRBV21-1 and TRBJ1-5; TRBD1 is the table's D call, not checked against the DNA. TRBV21-1 is a known pseudogene. The CDR3 is made up of 17 amino acids. Here the CDR3 DNA reads TGTGCCAGCAGCAAAGCGGAACCGGACAGGGAAGATCAGCCCCAGCATTTT. Its translation is CASSKAEPDREDQPQHF.

The V call is TRBV7-2, the J call TRBJ1-2; D not certain. Trimming left V 0 bases short and J 7 bases short, with 15 bases between. There are 15 residues in the CDR3. From germline, CDR1 is SGHTA and CDR2 FQGNSA. The CDR3, as DNA: TGTGCCAGCAGCTTAGCGTGGGTCGATACGGGTGGCTACACCTTC. This encodes CASSLAWVDTGGYTF.

J is TRBJ2-3 and V is TRBV10-2, with D unclear. Trimming removed 2 bases from V and 5 bases from J, with 5 bases in between. Germline loops: CDR1 WSHSY, CDR2 SAAADI. The CDR3 spans 12 residues. Here the CDR3 reads CASSEPGDTQYF. CDR3 nucleotide sequence: TGCGCCAGCAGTGAGCCGGGAGATACGCAGTATTTT.

V usage is TRBV11-3 and J usage is TRBJ1-1; no clear D. The CDR3 contains 13 residues. Trimming stripped 5 bases from V and 0 bases from J, with 7 bases between. Germline V CDR1 and CDR2: SGHNT, YENEEA. This chain's CDR3 is CASSLQVNTEAFF. The CDR3 DNA sequence: TGTGCCAGCAGCCTGCAGGTGAACACTGAAGCTTTCTTT. Looking up the rest from reference TRBV11-3 and TRBJ1-1 gives the full variable domain: EAGVVQSPRYKIIEKKQPVAFWCNPISGHNTLYWYLQNLGQGPELLIRYENEEAVDDSQLPKDRFSAERLKGVDSTLKIQPAELGDSAVYLCASSLQVNTEAFFGQGTRLTVV.

The CDR3 loop reads CASSGGGEQYF. The CDR3 DNA reads TGTGCCAGCAGTGGGGGCGGGGAGCAGTACTTC. J is TRBJ2-7 and V is TRBV28; tentative D call: TRBD1 (6 bases). This CDR3 spans 11 amino acids. CDR1 is MDHEN, CDR2 SYDVKM, per germline. The germline V and J ends were trimmed by 5 bases and 7 bases, with 9 bases remaining between them.

The chain carries TRBV5-1 and TRBJ2-5; 8 bases agree with TRBD2. The CDR3 is 14 amino acids. Germline CDR1 is SGHRS and CDR2 is YFSETQ. V trimming: 0 bases; J trimming: 9 bases; junction bases outside the gene matches: 7. The CDR3 DNA sequence: TGCGCCAGCAGCTTGGGACTAGCGCCCGGAGCCCAGTACTTC. Residues: CASSLGLAPGAQYF.

The chain employs TRBV6-6 and TRBJ2-7; 8 bases agree with TRBD2. This CDR3 is 15 amino acids long. Trimming cost V 6 bases and J 2 bases; bases outside gene matches: 9. Germline V lookup: CDR1 MNHNY, CDR2 SVGAGI (reference sequence). In DNA form, the CDR3 reads TGTGCCAGCAGGGACACTAGCGGAGACACCTACGAGCAGTACTTC. This encodes CASRDTSGDTYEQYF.

V usage is TRBV6-6 and J usage is TRBJ2-4; possible D gene TRBD1, 5 bases. CDR3 size: 13 residues. CDR1 MNHNY and CDR2 SVGAGI come from the germline V gene (reference sequence). Trimming removed 6 bases at V and 9 bases at J, with 15 bases between. The CDR3 region is CASRLSQGIIQYF. The CDR3 nucleotides read TGTGCCAGCAGGCTGAGTCAGGGAATCATTCAGTACTTC.

This rearrangement joins TRBV7-2 to TRBJ2-1; tentative D call: TRBD1 (6 bases). In germline, CDR1 is SGHTA, CDR2 FQGNSA. The CDR3 is made up of 17 amino acids. The V and J ends lost 6 bases and 0 bases respectively, with 18 bases between them. The CDR3 spells CASSKDSFSSSYNEQFF. The CDR3 DNA reads TGTGCCAGCAGTAAGGACAGTTTTTCGAGCTCCTACAATGAGCAGTTCTTC.

This clone turned up a few times. This rearrangement joins TRBV2 to TRBJ1-4; TRBD1 matches at 12 bases. The CDR3 covers 17 residues. J lost 7 bases, V lost 1 base, and 7 bases had no gene match. Germline CDR1 SNHLY, CDR2 FYNNEI. CDR3 sequence (DNA): TGTGCCAGCAGTGAAGGGGACAGGGGGCTCTGGGGTGAAAAACTGTTTTTT. Protein product: CASSEGDRGLWGEKLFF. Looking up the rest from reference TRBV2 and TRBJ1-4 gives the full variable domain: EPEVTQTPSHQVTQMGQEVILRCVPISNHLYFYWYRQILGQKVEFLVSFYNNEISEKSEIFDDQFSVERPDGSNFTLKIRSTKLEDSAMYFCASSEGDRGLWGEKLFFGSGTQLSVL.

A word on this clone: One end of the junction varies from germline; a read error may be responsible. The chain joins TRBV7-9 to TRBJ2-7; D is possibly TRBD1 (6 bases). This CDR3 comprises 12 residues. The V gene's germline CDR1 is SEHNR and CDR2 FQNEAQ (reference sequence). CDR3 bases: TGTTCCAGCAGCTCGTACAGGGTCGAGCAGTACTTC. It yields the protein CSSSSYRVEQYF.

The chain employs TRBV2 and TRBJ2-4; 7 bases are a match to TRBD1. Germline lookup yields CDR1 SNHLY and CDR2 FYNNEI. J lost 13 bases, V lost 10 bases, and 10 bases had no gene match. The CDR3 runs to 11 residues. This chain's CDR3 is CATSQEQGQYF. CDR3 nucleotides: TGTGCCACCTCTCAGGAACAGGGGCAGTACTTC.

The rearrangement joins TRBV30 to TRBJ1-3; tentative D call: TRBD1 (6 bases). Trimming pared 7 bases from V and 2 bases from J, leaving 12 bases between. The germline V gene encodes CDR1 GTSNPN and CDR2 SVGIG (reference sequence). This CDR3 comprises 13 residues. CDR3 in amino acids: CASPGQAGNTIYF. The CDR3 region has the DNA TGTGCCTCTCCGGGACAAGCTGGAAACACCATATATTTT.

The chain is built from TRBV27 and TRBJ2-7; D is perhaps TRBD2 (6 bases). Deletions cut 3 bases from V and 8 bases from J, with 14 bases between. This CDR3 spans 13 amino acids. CDR1 MNHEY and CDR2 SMNVEV come from the germline V gene (reference sequence). The CDR3 sequence is CASSLSLGGKQYF. CDR3 coding DNA: TGTGCCAGCAGTTTGTCGTTGGGAGGAAAGCAGTACTTC.

V and J are TRBV29-1 and TRBJ2-3; 15 positions agree with TRBD2. The length of the CDR3 is 15 residues. The trim removed 4 bases at V and 6 bases at J, leaving 5 bases unmatched. CDR1 is SQVTM and CDR2 is ANQGSEA in the germline V gene. In nucleotides, the CDR3 is TGCAGCGTTGGGACTAGCGGGAGGGTTCGGGATACGCAGTATTTT. Protein sequence: CSVGTSGRVRDTQYF.

J is TRBJ2-1 and V is TRBV28; D not resolved. Trimming removed 3 bases at V and 6 bases at J, with 6 bases between. The CDR3 is 12 amino acids. The V gene's germline CDR1 is MDHEN and CDR2 SYDVKM. DNA of the CDR3: TGTGCCAGCAGTTTGCAGGTCAATGAGCAGTTCTTC. Protein sequence: CASSLQVNEQFF.